The present T cell receptor beta chain was sequenced within a study of blood T cell repertoires in COVID-19 (dated by TCRdb to about 2020). About the full investigation: Samples covering the acute and convalescent phases of COVID-19 were provided by collaborators in the United States, Italy and Spain. A freely available public database, intended as a resource for researchers studying the immune response to SARS-CoV-2, is where the repertoires were released. Samples came from the ongoing ImmuneRACE study (first 160 participants) plus 1,254 subjects from 6 global collaborators. The material from the prospective study consisted of cDNA or gDNA derived from T cells, B-cell-depleted T cells, or PBMCs. Where available, HLA class I and class II types were obtained from metadata supplied by the sample provider rather than from assay-based typing. Deeply sampled blood TCRbeta repertoires from subjects exposed to, actively infected with, or recovered from COVID-19 were included in the dataset. A de-identified subject ID, COVID-19 status, age in years and sex were almost always included in the sample metadata.

Enrolling through a virtual design, the prospective study's participants ranged in age from roughly 18 to 95 years and lived across 20 to 25 United States geographic areas. Cohort assignment in the prospective study relied on participant-reported clinical history from a screening survey and a study questionnaire. Recovered participants in ImmuneRACE Cohort 3 were defined as having two consecutive negative NP/OP PCR tests, clearance from a healthcare professional, or resolution of symptoms. In the prospective study, whole blood, serum and a nasopharyngeal or oropharyngeal swab were collected from each participant by mobile phlebotomists. Prospective study participants could optionally give additional blood draws and questionnaires over a 2-month period. Before DNA extraction, prospective study blood samples were shipped either frozen or at room temperature. Of note for this clone: What antigen it recognizes has not been identified. The input lacks base qualities; no much larger clone sits a single base away.

From its cysteine to its phenylalanine, the CDR3 spans 14 amino acids. Only the CDR3 DNA is retained, 42 bases long and in frame from the first base. The junction carries 10 bases between V and J, which are trimmed by 1 base and 4 bases respectively. CDR1 and CDR2 are drawn from the germline V gene: SGDLS, YYNGEE. The immunoSEQ Assay, a bias-controlled multiplex PCR, was used to amplify TCRbeta CDR3 regions from genomic DNA. The study's processing was this. Within the assay, amplification of reference gene primers was used to estimate how many nucleated cells each sample contained. Sequence reads were collapsed and filtered to measure the absolute abundance of every unique TCRbeta CDR3 rearrangement. For each sample, productive Simpson clonality was calculated by taking the square root of Simpson's diversity index across productive rearrangements. Drawn from immuneACCESS, this table holds only the in-frame rearrangements with V and J called that TCRdb kept. Clones are partly lost; checked studies trace under half to an unresolved V gene and leave the rest unexplained. V and J calls plus clone size are reproduced from that table; the DNA served to infer D and trimming. The sample has under 250,000 clones on record, roughly 87% of them singletons. Roughly 10% of the sample lies in the top ten.

Study-level results and caveats: The quantity of clinical and demographic metadata differed by source and by participant and was supplied without curation.

Recombination connected TRBV9 to TRBJ2-3, and the D gene may be TRBD1, 6 bases matching. Sequenced material: PBMCs or T cells enriched from blood (not recorded which). The sequence was obtained from a man aged 25 to 40 who had recovered from COVID-19. At the DNA level, the sequence is TGTGCCAGCAGCGTACGACAGGTGTCAGATACGCAGTATTTT. Its amino acids are CASSVRQVSDTQYF.